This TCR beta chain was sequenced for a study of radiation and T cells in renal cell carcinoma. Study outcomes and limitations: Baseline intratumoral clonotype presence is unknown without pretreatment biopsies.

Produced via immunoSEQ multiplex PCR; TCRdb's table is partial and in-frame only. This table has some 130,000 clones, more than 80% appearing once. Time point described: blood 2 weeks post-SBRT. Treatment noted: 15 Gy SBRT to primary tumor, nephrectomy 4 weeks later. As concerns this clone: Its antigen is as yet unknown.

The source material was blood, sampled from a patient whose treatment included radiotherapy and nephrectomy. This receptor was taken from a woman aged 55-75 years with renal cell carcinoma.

The CDR3 nucleotides read TGTGCCTGGAGTGGAGGGAGTGGCAATCAGCCCCAGCATTTT. It translates to CAWSGGSGNQPQHF. The chain links TRBV30 to TRBJ1-5; D ambiguous. The CDR3 totals 14 residues. The V gene's germline CDR1 is GTSNPN and CDR2 SVGIG (reference sequence). Trimming removed 1 base from V and 2 bases from J, with 9 bases in between.